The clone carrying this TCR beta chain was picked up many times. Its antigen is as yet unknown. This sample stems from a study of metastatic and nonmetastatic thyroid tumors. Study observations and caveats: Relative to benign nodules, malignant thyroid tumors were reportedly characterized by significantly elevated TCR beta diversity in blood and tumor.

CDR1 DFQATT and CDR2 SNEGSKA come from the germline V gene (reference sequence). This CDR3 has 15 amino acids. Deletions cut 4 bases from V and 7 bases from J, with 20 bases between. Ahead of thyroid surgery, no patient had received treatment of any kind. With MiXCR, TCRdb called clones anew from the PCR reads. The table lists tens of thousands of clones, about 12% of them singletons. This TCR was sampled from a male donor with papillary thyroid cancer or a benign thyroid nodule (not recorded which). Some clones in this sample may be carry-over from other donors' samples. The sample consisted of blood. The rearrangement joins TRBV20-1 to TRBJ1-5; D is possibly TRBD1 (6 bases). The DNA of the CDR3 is TGCAGTGCTACCATAATCAGGGGTTCCCTGCAGCCCCAGCATTTT. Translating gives CSATIIRGSLQPQHF.